This T cell receptor beta chain is drawn from a study of cytomegalovirus exposure and HLA in healthy donors. Per the germline V gene, CDR1 is KGHSH and CDR2 is LQKENI. The CDR3 spans 18 residues. The trim removed 0 bases at V and 1 base at J, leaving 11 bases unmatched. The study ran its PCR with 60 Vbeta and 13 Jbeta primers. Sequenced by immunoSEQ multiplex PCR; TCRdb stores in-frame clones only, minus some. The table records some 170,000 clones, just over 70% of them present only once. This TCR came from a man younger than 35 in good health and CMV-seropositive. The sample consisted of PBMCs. This rearrangement joins TRBV18 to TRBJ1-1; 7 positions match TRBD1. Here the CDR3 reads CASSPPRWQGVKNTEAFF. CDR3 nucleotides: TGTGCCAGCTCACCACCGAGGTGGCAGGGGGTCAAGAACACTGAAGCTTTCTTT.